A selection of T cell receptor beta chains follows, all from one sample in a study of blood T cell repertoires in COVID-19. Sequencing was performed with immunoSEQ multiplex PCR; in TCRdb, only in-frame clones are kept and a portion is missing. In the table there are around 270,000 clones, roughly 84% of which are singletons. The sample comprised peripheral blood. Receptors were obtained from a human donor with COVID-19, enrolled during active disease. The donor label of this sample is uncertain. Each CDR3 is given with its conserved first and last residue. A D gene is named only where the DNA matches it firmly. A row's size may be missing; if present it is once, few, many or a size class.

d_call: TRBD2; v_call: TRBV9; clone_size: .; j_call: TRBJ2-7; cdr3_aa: CASSVRGESSYEQYF; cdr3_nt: TGTGCCAGCAGCGTACGGGGGGAGAGCTCCTACGAGCAGTACTTC
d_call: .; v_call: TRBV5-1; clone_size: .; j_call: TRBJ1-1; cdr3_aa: CASSDLTGNTEAFF; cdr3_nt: TGCGCCAGCAGCGACCTGACAGGCAACACTGAAGCTTTCTTT
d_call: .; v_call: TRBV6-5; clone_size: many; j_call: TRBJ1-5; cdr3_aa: CASSYQGYQPQHF; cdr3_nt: TGTGCCAGCAGTTATCAGGGTTATCAGCCCCAGCATTTT
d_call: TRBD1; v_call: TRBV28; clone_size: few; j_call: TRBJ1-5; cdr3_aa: CASSGTGVGQPQHF; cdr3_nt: TGTGCCAGCAGTGGAACAGGGGTAGGGCAGCCCCAGCATTTT
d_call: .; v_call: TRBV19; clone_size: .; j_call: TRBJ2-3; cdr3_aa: CASSIGRASTDTQYF; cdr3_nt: TGTGCCAGTAGTATCGGCAGGGCTAGCACAGATACGCAGTATTTT
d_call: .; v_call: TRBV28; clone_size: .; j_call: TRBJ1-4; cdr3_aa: CASNQGNEKLFF; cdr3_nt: TGTGCCAGCAATCAGGGAAATGAAAAACTGTTTTTT
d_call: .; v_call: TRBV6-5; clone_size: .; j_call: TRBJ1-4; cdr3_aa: CASTQQGGINEKLFF; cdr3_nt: TGTGCCAGCACCCAACAGGGTGGTATTAATGAAAAACTGTTTTTT
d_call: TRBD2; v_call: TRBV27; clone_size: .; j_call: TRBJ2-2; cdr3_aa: CASSLWLAGGTGELFF; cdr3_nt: TGTGCCAGCAGTTTATGGCTAGCGGGAGGCACCGGGGAGCTGTTTTTT
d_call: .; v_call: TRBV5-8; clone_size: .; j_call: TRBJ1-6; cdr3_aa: CASSLPRRGGRFNSPLHF; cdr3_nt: TGTGCCAGCAGCTTGCCGCGGAGGGGGGGCCGGTTTAATTCACCCCTCCACTTT
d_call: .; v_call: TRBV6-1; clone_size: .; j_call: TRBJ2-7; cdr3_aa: CASSEASGEAYEQYF; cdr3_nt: TGTGCCAGCAGTGAGGCCTCGGGAGAGGCATACGAGCAGTACTTC
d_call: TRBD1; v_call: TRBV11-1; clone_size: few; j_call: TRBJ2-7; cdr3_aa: CASSSDRGLEEQYF; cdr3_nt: TGTGCCAGCAGCTCCGACAGGGGGCTAGAAGAGCAGTACTTC
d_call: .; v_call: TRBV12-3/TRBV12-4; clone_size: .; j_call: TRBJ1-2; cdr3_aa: CASSRQGTYGYTF; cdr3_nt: TGTGCCAGCAGCCGTCAGGGGACCTATGGCTACACCTTC
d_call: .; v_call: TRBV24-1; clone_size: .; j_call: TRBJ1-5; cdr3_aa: CATSDLYRPEGTYSNQPQHF; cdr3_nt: TGTGCCACCAGTGATTTGTACCGACCAGAGGGCACCTATAGCAATCAGCCCCAGCATTTT
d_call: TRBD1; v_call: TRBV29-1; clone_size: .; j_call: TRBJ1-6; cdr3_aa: CSVLTGDNSPLHF; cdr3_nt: TGCAGCGTGTTGACAGGGGATAATTCACCCCTCCACTTT
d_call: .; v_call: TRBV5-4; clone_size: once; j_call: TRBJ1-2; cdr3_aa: CASSLGGEYGYTF; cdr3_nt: TGTGCCAGCAGCTTGGGAGGCGAATATGGCTACACCTTC
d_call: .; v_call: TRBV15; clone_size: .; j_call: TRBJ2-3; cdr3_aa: CATSRSASTDTQYF; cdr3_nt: TGTGCCACCAGCAGGAGTGCCAGCACAGATACGCAGTATTTT
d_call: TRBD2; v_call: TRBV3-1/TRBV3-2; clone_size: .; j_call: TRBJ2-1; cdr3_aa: CASSGGLAGGYNEQFF; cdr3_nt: TGTGCCAGCAGCGGGGGACTAGCGGGAGGCTACAATGAGCAGTTCTTC
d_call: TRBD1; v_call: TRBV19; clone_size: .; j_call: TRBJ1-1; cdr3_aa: CASKTGVSLPEAFF; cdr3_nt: TGTGCCAGCAAAACAGGGGTTAGCCTCCCCGAAGCTTTCTTT
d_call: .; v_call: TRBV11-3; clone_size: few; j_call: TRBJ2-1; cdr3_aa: CASSPFSGNEQFF; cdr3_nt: TGTGCCAGCAGCCCTTTCTCGGGAAATGAGCAGTTCTTC
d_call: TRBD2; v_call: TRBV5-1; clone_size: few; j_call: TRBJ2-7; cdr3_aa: CASSLRTSGRARYEQYF; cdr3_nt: TGCGCCAGCAGCCTTCGGACTAGCGGGAGGGCCCGCTACGAGCAGTACTTC
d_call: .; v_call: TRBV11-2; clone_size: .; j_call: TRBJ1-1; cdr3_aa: CASSSLLNTEAFF; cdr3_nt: TGTGCCAGCAGCTCCCTTCTGAACACTGAAGCTTTCTTT
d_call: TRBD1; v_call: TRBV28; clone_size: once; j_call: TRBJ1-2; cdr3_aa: CASITGTGKGYTF; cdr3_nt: TGTGCCAGCATTACCGGGACAGGGAAAGGCTACACCTTC
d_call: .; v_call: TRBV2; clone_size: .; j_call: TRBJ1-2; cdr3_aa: CASSDGGIGYTF; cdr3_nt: TGTGCCAGCAGCGACGGAGGTATTGGCTACACCTTC
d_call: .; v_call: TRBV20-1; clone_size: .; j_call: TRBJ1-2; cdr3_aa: CSASRANSWGGGYTF; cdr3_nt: TGCAGTGCTAGTAGAGCGAATTCGTGGGGAGGCGGCTACACCTTC
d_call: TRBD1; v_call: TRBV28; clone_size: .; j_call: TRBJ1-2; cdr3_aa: CASERDRHYGYTF; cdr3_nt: TGTGCCAGTGAAAGGGACAGGCACTATGGCTACACCTTC
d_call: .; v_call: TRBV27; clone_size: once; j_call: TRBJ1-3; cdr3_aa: CASSLGIGFSGNTIYF; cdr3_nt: TGTGCCAGCAGTTTAGGAATCGGGTTCTCTGGAAACACCATATATTTT
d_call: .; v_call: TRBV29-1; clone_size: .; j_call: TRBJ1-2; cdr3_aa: CSVELGREYGYTF; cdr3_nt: TGCAGCGTTGAGCTGGGTAGGGAGTATGGCTACACCTTC
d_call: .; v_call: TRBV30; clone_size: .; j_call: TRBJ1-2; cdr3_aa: CARRLGRGLANYGYTF; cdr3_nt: TGTGCCCGCCGCCTCGGGCGGGGGCTAGCTAACTATGGCTACACCTTC
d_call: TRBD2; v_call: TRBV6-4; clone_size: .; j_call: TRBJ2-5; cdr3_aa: CASSATSGGETQYF; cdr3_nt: TGTGCCAGCAGCGCGACTAGCGGTGGGGAGACCCAGTACTTC
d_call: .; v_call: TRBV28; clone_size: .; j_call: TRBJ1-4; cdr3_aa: CASRDSGGGNEKLFF; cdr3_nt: TGTGCCAGCAGGGACAGCGGAGGCGGTAATGAAAAACTGTTTTTT
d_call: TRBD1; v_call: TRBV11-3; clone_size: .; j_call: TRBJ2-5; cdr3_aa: CASSLGDRANQETQYF; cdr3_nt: TGTGCCAGCAGCTTAGGGGACAGGGCCAACCAAGAGACCCAGTACTTC
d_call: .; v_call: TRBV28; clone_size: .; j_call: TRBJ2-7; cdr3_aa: CASSSFREISYEQYF; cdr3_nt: TGTGCCAGCAGTTCCTTCCGGGAAATATCCTACGAGCAGTACTTC
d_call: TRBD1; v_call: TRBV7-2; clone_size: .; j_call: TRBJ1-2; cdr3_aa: CASSRRTGGNYGYTF; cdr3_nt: TGTGCCAGCAGCCGCAGGACAGGGGGTAACTATGGCTACACCTTC